The rows below give T cell receptor beta chains drawn from one sample of a study of T-cell reconstitution after alpha-beta-depleted transplantation in children. TCRdb itself ran the PCR reads through MiXCR, one entry per CDR3 protein. The table includes hundreds of thousands of distinct CDR3 sequences, around 13% detected once. The material was PBMCs, mostly from graft donor cells, obtained 360 days after TCRalphabeta/CD19-depleted stem cell transplant. The receptors were gathered from a male patient between 5 and 17 years old who had a stem cell transplant for acute myeloid leukemia, so the T cells may come from the graft donor. CDR3s include the opening cysteine and the closing phenylalanine or tryptophan. D genes are given only for firm matches.

v_gene,j_gene,d_gene,CDR3aa
TRBV7-6,TRBJ2-2,-,CASSLNPNPTGELFF
TRBV18,TRBJ2-1,-,CASSPLRSDYNEQFF
TRBV20-1,TRBJ2-3,-,CSARGSGGSDTQYF
TRBV5-1,TRBJ2-1,TRBD2,CASSLPRGPTSGRSHEQFF
TRBV29-1,TRBJ2-7,TRBD1,CSVEQGVYEQHF
TRBV7-2,TRBJ2-5,-,CASSLVYKGGRETQYF
TRBV1,TRBJ2-7,-,CTSSQVPQAPGSGRAVEQYF
TRBV18,TRBJ2-1,-,CASSPKSQGPNEQFF
TRBV6-6,TRBJ1-1,-,CASITGSNTEAFF
TRBV7-7,TRBJ2-1,TRBD2,CASSLGGLAGEEQFF
TRBV5-1,TRBJ2-1,TRBD2,CASSSGLASEQFF
TRBV7-9,TRBJ2-5,TRBD2,CASSLAVLAGGQETQYF
TRBV6-2/TRBV6-3,TRBJ2-7,TRBD2,CASSPRPSGVLYEQYF
TRBV4-3,TRBJ2-7,-,CASSQDVASEQYF
TRBV20-1,TRBJ2-3,TRBD1,CSARVPGTDTDTQYF
TRBV30,TRBJ1-6,-,CAWSVPMDSISPLHF
TRBV4-2,TRBJ2-7,TRBD1,CASSQVTGPYEQYF
TRBV12-3/TRBV12-4,TRBJ2-7,-,CASSFLHEQYF
TRBV20-1,TRBJ2-5,TRBD2,CSATILAGAPETQYF
TRBV6-5,TRBJ2-2,-,CASSFFSNTGELFF
TRBV20-1,TRBJ2-7,-,CSARFRSSYEQYF
TRBV6-2/TRBV6-3,TRBJ2-1,TRBD2,CASTRGTTYNEQFF
TRBV29-1,TRBJ1-5,TRBD1,CSVPTGVGQPQHF
TRBV29-1,TRBJ2-7,TRBD1,CSAGTGGSYEQYF
TRBV28,TRBJ2-1,-,CASREGVTYNEQFF
TRBV3-1,TRBJ2-4,-,CASSPTGALAKNIQYF
TRBV20-1,TRBJ2-7,-,CSARDRTSGGEQYF
TRBV5-5,TRBJ2-7,-,CASSTSDLVRPHPDEQYF
TRBV11-1,TRBJ2-6,-,CASSLGYYRTDSGANVLTF
TRBV12-3/TRBV12-4,TRBJ2-5,-,CASSLTRGGRETQYF
TRBV14,TRBJ2-7,TRBD2,CASSQETSGYEQYF
TRBV12-3/TRBV12-4,TRBJ2-7,-,CASSLGRVPYEQYF
TRBV4-3,TRBJ1-5,-,CASSRKVRQPQHF
TRBV24-1,TRBJ2-2,-,CAARGSGTGELFF
TRBV11-1,TRBJ2-7,-,CASSILRRDKPYEQYF
TRBV10-3,TRBJ2-3,-,CATSMGADTQYF
TRBV7-2,TRBJ2-7,-,CASSFNGRSYEQYF
TRBV20-1,TRBJ2-5,-,CSATIFPGTQYF
TRBV10-3,TRBJ2-6,TRBD1,CAISPTGGPLSGANVLTF
TRBV28,TRBJ1-2,TRBD1,CASHGTVYGYTF
TRBV2,TRBJ2-1,-,CASSDEQGRFQAYNEQFF
TRBV7-8,TRBJ2-7,-,CASSPDRWSLFYEQYF
TRBV4-3,TRBJ1-6,TRBD1,CASSGQGDPNSPLHF
TRBV9,TRBJ2-7,-,CASSVSGDPYEQYF
TRBV6-6,TRBJ2-1,-,CASVTGAHNEQFF